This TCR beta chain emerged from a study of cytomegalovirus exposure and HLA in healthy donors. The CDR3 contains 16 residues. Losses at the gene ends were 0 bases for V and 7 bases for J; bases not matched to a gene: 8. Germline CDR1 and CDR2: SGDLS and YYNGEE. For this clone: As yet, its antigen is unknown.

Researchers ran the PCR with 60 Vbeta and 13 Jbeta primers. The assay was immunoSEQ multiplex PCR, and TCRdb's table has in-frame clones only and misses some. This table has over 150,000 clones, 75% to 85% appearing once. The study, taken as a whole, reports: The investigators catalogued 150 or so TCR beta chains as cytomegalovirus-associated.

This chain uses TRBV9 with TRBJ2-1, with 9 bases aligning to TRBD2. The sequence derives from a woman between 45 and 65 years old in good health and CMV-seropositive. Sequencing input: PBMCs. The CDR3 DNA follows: TGTGCCAGCAGCGTAGCTCCGGGACTAGCTGATAATGAGCAGTTCTTC. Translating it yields CASSVAPGLADNEQFF.